This T cell receptor beta chain comes out of a study of neurological immune-mediated disorders. The study, taken as a whole, reports: Whereas HTLV-1-associated myelopathy showed the most TCR clonal expansion, multiple sclerosis showed the least, with levels below those of healthy controls.

By 5'RACE with 10-nucleotide random UMIs, the cDNA was made. One entry per CDR3 protein results from TCRdb running MiXCR on the 5' RACE reads. The sample gives some 29,000 distinct CDR3 sequences, roughly 12% of which show up once; about 5.8% is in the top ten. This clonotype was counted at least ten times. Its specificity is not known. The controls, all healthy individuals, were blood bank volunteers in Maryland, USA. Unsorted libraries used 2 million PBMCs kept at -80 degrees C. The receptor's source is a woman in her fifties or sixties in good health. Sequencing was carried out using PBMCs.

The DNA for the CDR3 is TGTGCCAGCAGTTTATGGGGACAGCCCTACGAGCAGTACTTC. Protein: CASSLWGQPYEQYF. V gene TRBV12-3 or TRBV12-4 combines with J gene TRBJ2-7, with 7 bases identical to TRBD1. The ends lost 2 bases at V and 2 bases at J; junction bases unmatched: 3. The CDR3 consists of 14 residues.